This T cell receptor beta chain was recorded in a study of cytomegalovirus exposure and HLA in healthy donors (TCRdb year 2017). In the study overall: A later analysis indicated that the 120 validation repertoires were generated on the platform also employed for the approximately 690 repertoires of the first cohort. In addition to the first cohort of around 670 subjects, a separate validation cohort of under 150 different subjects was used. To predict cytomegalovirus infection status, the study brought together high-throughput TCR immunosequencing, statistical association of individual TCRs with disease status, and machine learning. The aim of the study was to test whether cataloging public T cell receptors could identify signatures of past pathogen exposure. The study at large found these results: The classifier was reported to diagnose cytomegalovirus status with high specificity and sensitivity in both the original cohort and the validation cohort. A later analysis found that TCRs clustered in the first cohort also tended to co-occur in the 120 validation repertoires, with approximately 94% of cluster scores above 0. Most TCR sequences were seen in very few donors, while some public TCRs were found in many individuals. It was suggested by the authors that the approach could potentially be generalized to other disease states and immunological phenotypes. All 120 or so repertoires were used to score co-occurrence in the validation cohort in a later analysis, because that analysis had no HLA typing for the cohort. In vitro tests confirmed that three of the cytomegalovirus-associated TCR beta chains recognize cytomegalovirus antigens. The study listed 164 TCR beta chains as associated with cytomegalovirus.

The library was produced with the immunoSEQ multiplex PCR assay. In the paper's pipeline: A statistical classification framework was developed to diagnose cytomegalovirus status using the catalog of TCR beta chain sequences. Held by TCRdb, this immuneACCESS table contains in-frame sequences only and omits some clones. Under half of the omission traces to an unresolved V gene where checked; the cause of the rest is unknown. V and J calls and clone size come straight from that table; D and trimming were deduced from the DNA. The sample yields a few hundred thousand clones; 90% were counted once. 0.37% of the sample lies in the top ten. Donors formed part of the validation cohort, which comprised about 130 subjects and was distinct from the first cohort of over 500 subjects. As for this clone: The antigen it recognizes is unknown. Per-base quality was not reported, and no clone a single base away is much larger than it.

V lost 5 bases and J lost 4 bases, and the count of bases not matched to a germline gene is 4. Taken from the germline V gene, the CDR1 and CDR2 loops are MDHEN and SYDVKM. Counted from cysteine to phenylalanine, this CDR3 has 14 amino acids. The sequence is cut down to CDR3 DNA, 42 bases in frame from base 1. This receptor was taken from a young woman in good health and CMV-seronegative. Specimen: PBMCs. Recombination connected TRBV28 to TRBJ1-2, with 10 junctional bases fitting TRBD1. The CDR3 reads CASSQTGGVYGYTF. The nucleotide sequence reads TGTGCCAGCAGTCAGACAGGGGGCGTCTATGGCTACACCTTC.